This T cell receptor beta chain comes out of a study of T cell repertoires in cytomegalovirus infection. Study summary: From public TCR beta signatures came an indication of both CMV infection and matching HLA type. Whole-study results and caveats: Cumulative public TCR beta family frequency identified CMV carriers with the relevant HLA.

This clonotype has at least ten counts. Its cognate antigen is unknown. TCRdb independently ran MiXCR on the reads; one entry per CDR3 protein. This sample carries some 390,000 distinct CDR3 sequences, around 18% of them seen once, and the ten largest clones take less than 9.5%. V lost 5 bases and J lost 4; bases outside the gene matches: 4. The CDR3 has 14 amino acids. What was sequenced was PBMCs. The sequence was collected from a human donor in good health (CMV status not recorded). Some clones in this sample may be carry-over from other donors' samples. The V call is TRBV12-3 or TRBV12-4, the J call TRBJ2-7; 11 nucleotides agree with TRBD2. In DNA, the CDR3 is TGTGCCAGCAGTGCGACTAGCGGGAAATACGAGCAGTACTTC. It yields the protein CASSATSGKYEQYF.